Following are 4 T cell receptor beta chains from one sample sequenced in a study of cytomegalovirus exposure and HLA in healthy donors. The PCR made use of 60 Vbeta and 13 Jbeta primers. The data were produced by immunoSEQ multiplex PCR, yet TCRdb's version contains in-frame clones alone and is incomplete. This table has about 140,000 clones, over 65% appearing once. Sequencing used PBMCs. These receptors were collected from a woman younger than 45 in good health and CMV-seronegative.

The rearrangement links TRBV27 to TRBJ2-1, with TRBD2 matching over 10 bases. Trimming took 5 bases from V and 10 from J; bases not matched to a gene: 8. This CDR3 spans 14 amino acids. The germline CDR1 and CDR2 sequences are MNHEY and SMNVEV (reference sequence). This CDR3 reads CASSPQRGGLEQFF. The CDR3 coding sequence is TGTGCCAGCAGTCCCCAGCGGGGGGGCCTCGAGCAGTTCTTC.

This CDR3 is CASSLPETSGSYEQYF. CDR3 bases: TGTGCCAGCAGCTTACCCGAGACTAGCGGGTCCTACGAGCAGTACTTC. The chain is built from TRBV7-8 and TRBJ2-7, with TRBD2 matching 10 bases. The trim removed 2 bases at V and 1 base at J, leaving 5 bases unmatched. Germline-derived CDR1 and CDR2 are SGHVS and FQNEAQ. The CDR3 is made up of 16 amino acids. Filled out from reference TRBV7-8 and TRBJ2-7, the complete variable domain reads GAGVSQSPRYKVAKRGQDVALRCDPISGHVSLFWYQQALGQGPEFLTYFQNEAQLDKSGLPSDRFFAERPEGSVSTLKIQRTQQEDSAVYLCASSLPETSGSYEQYFGPGTRLTVT.

This clone was detected only once. V usage is TRBV6-1 and J usage is TRBJ2-1, with 8 nucleotides matching TRBD2. The CDR3 covers 15 residues. Germline V gene sequence: CDR1 MNHNS, CDR2 SASEGT. The V segment lost 0 bases and the J segment 10 bases; nucleotides outside the gene matches: 8. Written as DNA, the CDR3 is TGTGCCAGCAGTGAAGCACTCGGGGGGGCGGGGGAGCAGTTCTTC. As protein: CASSEALGGAGEQFF.

The chain is built from TRBV5-1 and TRBJ1-4; 10 bases map to TRBD1. Trimming removed 0 bases from V and 4 bases from J; junction bases left unmatched: 3. The CDR3 has 16 residues. Looked up from germline, CDR1 is SGHRS and CDR2 is YFSETQ. CDR3 in DNA: TGCGCCAGCAGCTTGGCAGGGACAGGGGTTAATGAAAAACTGTTTTTT. The encoded protein is CASSLAGTGVNEKLFF.